These 22 T cell receptor beta chains share one sample of origin, sequenced in a study of T cells in Graves' hyperthyroidism and ophthalmopathy. TCR beta CDR3 regions were amplified from RNA. Primed by the HTBI set, a first-round RT-PCR was run on the TCR CDR3. TCRdb used MiXCR to reprocess the multiplex PCR reads, holding one entry per CDR3 protein. The sample includes 550,000 to 700,000 distinct CDR3 sequences, about 15% seen only once; the top ten take about 4.5%. Sequencing was carried out using blood. These receptors were collected from a woman aged 40 to 49 with Graves' ophthalmopathy.

Concerning this clonotype itself: A clone one base away is much larger, so this may be a read error. This sequence joins TRBV4-2 and TRBJ2-7; 9 nucleotides align to TRBD2. The CDR3 is made up of 17 amino acids. Germline assignment: CDR1 LGHNA and CDR2 YNFKEQ. With 1 base clipped from V and 4 bases from J, the junction kept 11 bases outside the gene matches. CDR3 amino acids: CASSQAYMTSGAYEQYF. CDR3 bases: TGTGCCAGCAGCCAAGCTTATATGACTAGCGGAGCGTACGAGCAGTACTTC.

This clonotype appeared a single time. This chain links TRBV24-1 with TRBJ1-5; TRBD1 aligns across 7 bases. Germline CDR1 is KGHDR and CDR2 is SFDVKD. The CDR3 length is 14 residues. V shed 5 bases, J shed 4 bases, and the junction held 4 bases outside the gene matches. This CDR3 is CATSAGTVNQPQHF. In DNA, the CDR3 is TGTGCCACCAGTGCCGGGACAGTTAATCAGCCCCAGCATTTT.

J is TRBJ2-5 and V is TRBV4-2; D is unclear. From germline, CDR1 is LGHNA and CDR2 YNFKEQ. CDR3 length: 14 residues. Trimming shortened V by 4 bases and J by 5 bases, and 14 bases separated the two germline ends. The CDR3 region is CASSRGWMGETQYF. CDR3 in DNA: TGTGCCAGCAGCCGTGGGTGGATGGGGGAGACCCAGTACTTC.

This clonotype has only a few counts. The chain couples TRBV28 to TRBJ2-7; D is unclear. This CDR3 comprises 14 residues. The V gene lost 6 bases and the J gene lost 5 bases, with 17 bases spanning the gap. In germline, CDR1 is MDHEN, CDR2 SYDVKM. Here the CDR3 DNA reads TGTGCCAGCAGCTCCTGGTCGGTGGGCGACGAGCAGTACTTC. Its protein is CASSSWSVGDEQYF.

This clonotype was found many times. The gene calls are TRBV20-1 and TRBJ1-1; 7 bases line up with TRBD1. Trimming took 0 bases from V and 3 from J; bases not matched to a gene: 7. The germline gives CDR1 DFQATT, CDR2 SNEGSKA (reference sequence). CDR3 length: 15 residues. CDR3 sequence: CSARDLSQGDTEAFF. The DNA for the CDR3 is TGCAGTGCTAGAGATCTCAGTCAGGGGGACACTGAAGCTTTCTTT.

This rearrangement joins TRBV11-1 to TRBJ2-7; 7 bases are shared with TRBD1. The CDR3 totals 17 residues. The germline V gene has CDR1 SGHAT and CDR2 FQDESV (reference sequence). J gave up 3 bases and V 4 bases, and 15 bases lay outside the gene matches. The CDR3 protein is CASSSTIGDRYFYEQYF. In nucleotides, the CDR3 is TGTGCCAGCAGCTCCACTATTGGGGACAGATATTTCTACGAGCAGTACTTC.

V gene TRBV6-5 combines with J gene TRBJ2-7; TRBD1 might be the D (6 bases). The CDR3 is 14 residues long. Germline V gene data show CDR1 as MNHEY and CDR2 as SVGAGI. Trimming cost V 2 bases and J 6 bases, with 14 bases left between them. CDR3 sequence: CASSYQTGNGEQYF. DNA for the CDR3: TGTGCCAGCAGTTACCAAACAGGGAACGGCGAGCAGTACTTC.

There are many counts of this clonotype. The chain is built from TRBV10-3 and TRBJ2-7; D is unclear. Germline CDR1 ENHRY, CDR2 SYGVKD. Deletions cut 8 bases from V and 0 bases from J, with 8 bases between. CDR3 length equals 12 residues. The CDR3 protein is CAIGPGSYEQYF. The CDR3, as DNA: TGTGCCATCGGTCCCGGCTCCTACGAGCAGTACTTC.

This clonotype was seen many times. The chain uses TRBV6-2 or TRBV6-3 and TRBJ2-7; 7 nucleotides line up with TRBD2. This CDR3 is built from 14 residues. CDR1 is MNHEY and CDR2 is SVGEGT in the germline V gene. V lost 5 bases, J lost 3 bases, and 7 bases stayed unmatched. The CDR3 is CASSDLAEIYEQYF. CDR3 DNA sequence: TGTGCCAGCAGTGACCTAGCGGAGATCTACGAGCAGTACTTC.

V is TRBV29-1 and J is TRBJ2-2; 12 bases align to TRBD2. The germline gives CDR1 SQVTM, CDR2 ANQGSEA. The trim removed 5 bases at V and 3 bases at J, leaving 4 bases unmatched. The CDR3 totals 15 residues. The CDR3 loop reads CSVRGLAGHTGELFF. CDR3 bases: TGCAGCGTTAGAGGACTAGCGGGGCACACCGGGGAGCTGTTTTTT.

This sequence joins TRBV5-1 and TRBJ2-7, with TRBD2 as a possible D gene (5 bases). The CDR3 loop spans 16 amino acids. CDR1 is SGHRS, CDR2 YFSETQ, per germline. Trimming removed 3 bases at V and 3 bases at J, with 19 bases between. The CDR3 DNA reads TGCGCCAGCAGCTCCATGACTAACGGGATTCTCTACGAGCAGTACTTC. As protein: CASSSMTNGILYEQYF.

This clonotype was seen at least ten times. The CDR3 protein is CATSRDRVGINTGELFF. The CDR3 nucleotides are TGTGCCACCAGCAGAGATCGTGTCGGGATAAACACCGGGGAGCTGTTTTTT. The V gene is TRBV15, the J gene TRBJ2-2; possible D gene TRBD2, 5 bases. Trimming pared 0 bases from V and 2 bases from J, leaving 13 bases between. CDR3 length equals 17 residues. Germline-derived CDR1 and CDR2 are LNHNV and YYDKDF (reference sequence).

Only a few counts were recorded for this clonotype. The chain uses TRBV27 and TRBJ2-5; unclear D gene. CDR3 length: 13 amino acids. Germline CDR1 MNHEY, CDR2 SMNVEV (reference sequence). V shed 5 bases and J shed 4 bases, with 11 bases lying between them. CDR3 sequence: CASSPFPLETQYF. The CDR3 nucleotides are TGTGCCAGCAGTCCCTTCCCCCTAGAGACCCAGTACTTC.

The rearrangement joins TRBV6-5 to TRBJ1-2; D gene unclear. This CDR3 contains 14 residues. In germline, CDR1 is MNHEY, CDR2 SVGAGI. Trimming took 2 bases from V and 4 from J, leaving 11 bases between them. This CDR3 reads CASSYVLGAYGYTF. The CDR3 DNA follows: TGTGCCAGCAGTTACGTCCTGGGCGCCTATGGCTACACCTTC.

This clonotype was recorded once. The rearrangement uses TRBV7-2 and TRBJ1-2; possibly TRBD1 for D (6 bases). CDR3 length equals 14 residues. V was shortened by 1 base and J by 8 bases, with 14 bases between the two germline ends. Germline lookup yields CDR1 SGHTA and CDR2 FQGNSA. The CDR3 sequence is CASSLETGLGGYTF. Here the CDR3 DNA reads TGTGCCAGCAGCTTAGAGACAGGCCTGGGGGGCTACACCTTC.

In this sample, this clonotype turned up once. The CDR3 is CASRLQGAYGYTF. The DNA of the CDR3 is TGTGCCAGCAGACTACAGGGGGCGTATGGCTACACCTTC. The rearrangement uses TRBV12-3 or TRBV12-4 and TRBJ1-2; TRBD1 agrees at 9 bases. The trim removed 6 bases at V and 5 bases at J, leaving 4 bases unmatched. CDR3 size: 13 residues.

The table lists this clonotype with many counts. The CDR3 is CASDRTVMSNQPQHF. The CDR3 DNA reads as TGTGCCAGTGACCGGACAGTTATGAGCAATCAGCCCCAGCATTTT. V and J are TRBV19 and TRBJ1-5; a weak D match, TRBD1 (6 bases). Trimming took off 8 bases at V and 1 base at J, with 15 bases between the two ends. CDR1 LNHDA and CDR2 SQIVND come from the germline V gene (reference sequence). This CDR3 comprises 15 residues.

This clonotype was seen at least ten times. V usage is TRBV29-1 and J usage is TRBJ1-2; D remains ambiguous. From germline, CDR1 is SQVTM and CDR2 ANQGSEA. V dropped 4 bases and J dropped 4 bases, with 13 bases sitting between them. CDR3 size: 13 residues. The CDR3 coding sequence is TGCAGCGTTGTTGAGGGCAGTTTCTATGGCTACACCTTC. Translating it yields CSVVEGSFYGYTF.

This clonotype has just a few counts. The chain has TRBV4-1 and TRBJ1-1; D remains unclear. The V gene lost 1 base and the J gene lost 0 bases, with 15 bases spanning the gap. Germline lookup yields CDR1 MGHRA and CDR2 YSYEKL. CDR3 size: 17 residues. The CDR3 region is CASSQVQTRTMNTEAFF. Here the CDR3 DNA reads TGCGCCAGCAGCCAAGTCCAAACAAGGACCATGAACACTGAAGCTTTCTTT.

This clonotype came up many times. This chain uses TRBV18 with TRBJ1-1; D uncertain. Trimming stripped 2 bases from V and 4 bases from J, with 11 bases between. The germline V gene encodes CDR1 KGHSH and CDR2 LQKENI. The CDR3 has 14 amino acids. Here the CDR3 DNA reads TGTGCCAGCTCACCAGGGCCGGGGAGCACTGAAGCTTTCTTT. It yields the protein CASSPGPGSTEAFF.

A few counts support this clonotype. The J gene is TRBJ2-7, the V gene TRBV29-1, with D uncertain. CDR3 length: 13 amino acids. The germline CDR1 and CDR2 sequences are SQVTM and ANQGSEA. The V and J ends lost 6 bases and 0 bases respectively, with 12 bases between them. CDR3 sequence: CSVAKVSSYEQYF. The DNA for the CDR3 is TGCAGCGTGGCCAAGGTCAGCTCCTACGAGCAGTACTTC.

CDR3 region: CSARAASSGNTIYF. The CDR3 DNA follows: TGCAGTGCTAGAGCCGCGAGCTCTGGAAACACCATATATTTT. The rearrangement joins TRBV20-1 to TRBJ1-3; D unclear. V dropped 1 base and J dropped 0 bases, with 7 bases sitting between them. The CDR3 extends over 14 amino acids. Looked up from germline, CDR1 is DFQATT and CDR2 is SNEGSKA (reference sequence).